This TCR beta chain was retrieved from a study of blood T cell repertoires in COVID-19. At the level of the study: COVID-19 samples collected from the United States, Italy and Spain covered acute and convalescent phases. The cDNA or gDNA used as material had been derived from T cells, B-cell-depleted T cells, or PBMCs.

This clone was seen a few times. In the authors' methods: The assay estimated nucleated cells by amplifying reference gene primers. Repertoires were generated with immunoSEQ multiplex PCR, while TCRdb's copy carries only in-frame clones and drops some. V, J and clone size are those of that table, while D and trimming were read from the DNA. The data show around 130,000 clones, about 85% seen once. The CDR3 extends over 12 amino acids. Trimming stripped 7 bases from V and 6 bases from J, with 12 bases between. The germline CDR1 and CDR2 sequences are SGHTA and FQGNSA. The gene calls are TRBV7-2 and TRBJ1-2; D is ambiguous. Sequencing was carried out using peripheral blood. The clonotype comes from a human donor in a cohort sampled during active COVID-19. In DNA, the CDR3 is TGTGCCAGCACCCCCACTCGAGATGGCTACACCTTC. This encodes CASTPTRDGYTF. Combining the CDR3 with reference TRBV7-2 and TRBJ1-2 gives the whole variable domain GAGVSQSPSNKVTEKGKDVELRCDPISGHTALYWYRQSLGQGLEFLIYFQGNSAPDKSGLPSDRFSAERTGGSVSTLTIQRTQQEDSAVYLCASTPTRDGYTFGSGTRLTVV.